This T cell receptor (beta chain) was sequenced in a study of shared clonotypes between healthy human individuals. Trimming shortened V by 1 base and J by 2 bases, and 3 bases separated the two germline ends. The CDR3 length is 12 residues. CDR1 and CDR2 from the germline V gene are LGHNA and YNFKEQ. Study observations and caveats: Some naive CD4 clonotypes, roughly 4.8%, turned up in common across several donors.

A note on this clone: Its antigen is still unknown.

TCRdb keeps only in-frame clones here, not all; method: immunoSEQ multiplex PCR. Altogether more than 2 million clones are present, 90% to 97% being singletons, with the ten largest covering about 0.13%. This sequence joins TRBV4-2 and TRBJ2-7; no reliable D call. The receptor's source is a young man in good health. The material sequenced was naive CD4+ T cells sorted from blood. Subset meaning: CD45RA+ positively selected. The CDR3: CASSQVPYEQYF. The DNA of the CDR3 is TGTGCCAGCAGCCAAGTCCCCTACGAGCAGTACTTC.